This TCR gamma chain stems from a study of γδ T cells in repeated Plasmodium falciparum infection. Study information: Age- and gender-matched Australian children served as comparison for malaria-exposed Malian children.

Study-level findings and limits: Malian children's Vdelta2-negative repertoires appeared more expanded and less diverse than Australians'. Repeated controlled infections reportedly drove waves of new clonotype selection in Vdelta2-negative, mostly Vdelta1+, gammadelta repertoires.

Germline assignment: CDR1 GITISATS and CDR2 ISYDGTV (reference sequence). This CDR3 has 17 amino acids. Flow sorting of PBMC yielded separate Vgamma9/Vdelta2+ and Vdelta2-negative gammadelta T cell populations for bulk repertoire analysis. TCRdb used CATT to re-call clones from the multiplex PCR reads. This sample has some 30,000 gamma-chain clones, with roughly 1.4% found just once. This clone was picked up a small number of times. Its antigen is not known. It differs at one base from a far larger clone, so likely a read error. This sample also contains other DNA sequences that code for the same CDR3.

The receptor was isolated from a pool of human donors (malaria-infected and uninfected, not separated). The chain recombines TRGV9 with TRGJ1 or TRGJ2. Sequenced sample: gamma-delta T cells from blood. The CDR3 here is CALCLHNRQPNYYKKLF. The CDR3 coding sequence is TGTGCCTTGTGTCTCCACAACCGACAACCGAATTATTATAAGAAGCTCTTT.